Many counts were recorded for the clone carrying this T cell receptor beta chain. Its antigen is still unknown. The CDR3 sequence is 13 residues long. V lost 4 bases to trimming and J lost 5 bases, with 11 bases between them. Germline-derived CDR1 and CDR2 are SGHTA and FQGNSA. This sample stems from a study of T cells after yellow fever vaccination. TCRdb used MiXCR to reprocess the 5' RACE reads, holding one entry per CDR3 protein. The sample lists 120,000 to 150,000 distinct CDR3 sequences, roughly 8% occurring once. Notes on the study in general: Abundant clonotypes from the bulk population could have been carried over as contaminants into FACS-sorted repertoires. Most clones from primary vaccination were detected again post-booster (about 96% CD4, 88% CD8).

This receptor was taken from a man aged 30 to 45 who received the YFV17D yellow fever vaccine. Sequenced here: CD4+ T cells sorted from PBMCs, sampled 5 days after the yellow fever booster vaccination. V usage is TRBV7-2 and J usage is TRBJ2-5; D perhaps matches TRBD1 (6 bases). The CDR3 sequence: CASSSQGPETQYF. DNA for the CDR3: TGTGCCAGCAGCTCCCAGGGGCCGGAGACCCAGTACTTC.